One sample yielded the 19 T cell receptor beta chains listed below, sequenced in a study of shared clonotypes between healthy human individuals. Clones were sequenced by immunoSEQ multiplex PCR, and TCRdb holds only the in-frame ones, with some missing. Seen here are 2 million to 2.5 million clones, more than 90% observed once, and the top ten hold 0.13%. Sequenced: naive CD4+ T cells sorted from blood. Subset indicated: CD45RA+ positively selected. The receptors shown here come from a man younger than 35 in good health.

A note on this clone: The same CDR3 also results from other DNA sequences found in this sample. CDR3 sequence: CASSSSGGETQYF. The CDR3 DNA sequence: TGCGCCAGCAGCTCTTCAGGGGGGGAGACCCAGTACTTC. V and J are TRBV5-1 and TRBJ2-5; the D gene is possibly TRBD1 (7 bases). Germline CDR1 and CDR2: SGHRS and YFSETQ. There are 13 residues in the CDR3. V shed 3 bases and J shed 5 bases, with 11 bases lying between them.

This chain connects TRBV6-5 to TRBJ1-2; unclear D gene. Germline values: CDR1 MNHEY, CDR2 SVGAGI. The V end lost 0 bases, the J end lost 1 base, and 12 bases lay between the germline ends. The CDR3 is 16 residues long. The CDR3: CASSYSGLADNYGYTF. The CDR3, as DNA: TGTGCCAGCAGTTACTCAGGGTTGGCAGATAACTATGGCTACACCTTC.

The chain carries TRBV2 and TRBJ1-2; 7 nucleotides line up with TRBD1. The CDR3 sequence is 16 residues long. V was pared by 5 bases and J by 6 bases, with 15 bases of the junction left unmatched. Germline V gene lookup returns CDR1 SNHLY and CDR2 FYNNEI. The chain's CDR3 is CASSRETPEGQNGYTF. The CDR3 coding sequence is TGTGCCAGCAGTCGTGAGACCCCGGAGGGACAGAATGGCTACACCTTC. Full variable domain (outside the CDR3, taken from reference TRBV2 and TRBJ1-2): EPEVTQTPSHQVTQMGQEVILRCVPISNHLYFYWYRQILGQKVEFLVSFYNNEISEKSEIFDDQFSVERPDGSNFTLKIRSTKLEDSAMYFCASSRETPEGQNGYTFGSGTRLTVV.

The CDR3 DNA is TGTGCCAGCAGTTTACCTGACAGGGCCTACGAGCAGTACTTC. Its protein product is CASSLPDRAYEQYF. The V call is TRBV28, the J call TRBJ2-7; 7 nucleotides agree with TRBD1. The CDR3 is made up of 14 amino acids. Germline V gene sequence: CDR1 MDHEN, CDR2 SYDVKM. V shed 2 bases, J shed 2 bases, and the junction held 3 bases outside the gene matches.

The chain couples TRBV9 to TRBJ1-4, with a tentative D call TRBD1 (6 bases). Germline V gene lookup returns CDR1 SGDLS and CDR2 YYNGEE. Between the trimmed V and J ends, which lost 4 bases and 2 bases, there was a span of 21 bases. The CDR3 consists of 18 residues. This chain's CDR3 is CASSLFGGSGLTNEKLFF. CDR3 sequence (DNA): TGTGCCAGCAGCCTTTTTGGGGGCTCCGGCCTTACTAATGAAAAACTGTTTTTT.

For this clone: The same CDR3 also results from other DNA sequences found in this sample. V usage is TRBV18 and J usage is TRBJ1-2, with TRBD1 matching over 12 bases. The CDR3 is 15 amino acids. The germline V gene has CDR1 KGHSH and CDR2 LQKENI. With 6 bases clipped from V and 4 bases from J, the junction kept 6 bases outside the gene matches. This chain's CDR3 is CASSPGTGGSYGYTF. CDR3 DNA: TGTGCCAGCTCCCCCGGGACAGGGGGCAGCTATGGCTACACCTTC. Full variable domain (rest looked up from reference TRBV18 and TRBJ1-2): NAGVMQNPRHLVRRRGQEARLRCSPMKGHSHVYWYRQLPEEGLKFMVYLQKENIIDESGMPKERFSAEFPKEGPSILRIQQVVRGDSAAYFCASSPGTGGSYGYTFGSGTRLTVV.

V is TRBV5-6 and J is TRBJ2-3; D unclear. Germline values: CDR1 SGHDT, CDR2 YYEEEE. The CDR3 runs 14 residues. Trimming took off 6 bases at V and 3 bases at J, with 14 bases between the two ends. This chain's CDR3 is CASISQLLTDTQYF. CDR3 nucleotides: TGTGCCAGCATTTCGCAGTTACTGACAGATACGCAGTATTTT.

This clone has a single count. The rearrangement joins TRBV30 to TRBJ1-2; a weak D match, TRBD1 (5 bases). CDR1 is GTSNPN, CDR2 SVGIG, per germline (reference sequence). V was shortened by 0 bases and J by 6 bases, with 20 bases between the two germline ends. This CDR3 comprises 16 residues. CDR3 in amino acids: CAWSVRGWAGWDGYTF. CDR3 DNA: TGTGCCTGGAGTGTAAGGGGCTGGGCTGGATGGGATGGCTACACCTTC.

The chain joins TRBV7-6 to TRBJ2-7, with a weak D call TRBD2 (6 bases). Germline values: CDR1 SGHVS, CDR2 FNYEAQ. V lost 2 bases and J lost 4, with 21 bases in between. The CDR3 length is 17 residues. Here the CDR3 reads CASSLYLGTGGEYEQYF. The DNA for the CDR3 is TGTGCCAGCAGCTTATATTTGGGAACCGGGGGAGAGTACGAGCAGTACTTC.

This rearrangement joins TRBV19 to TRBJ1-5, with no clear D. Trimming removed 1 base from V and 0 bases from J, with 7 bases in between. This CDR3 spans 15 amino acids. Germline V gene data show CDR1 as LNHDA and CDR2 as SQIVND (reference sequence). CDR3 DNA sequence: TGTGCCAGTAGTATAGTACAGTCTAGCAATCAGCCCCAGCATTTT. Translated, it gives CASSIVQSSNQPQHF.

J is TRBJ1-4 and V is TRBV2, with D unresolved. The V gene lost 7 bases and the J gene lost 4 bases, with 16 bases spanning the gap. The CDR3 is 15 amino acids. Looked up from germline, CDR1 is SNHLY and CDR2 is FYNNEI. CDR3 nucleotide sequence: TGTGCCAGCAAGAAGGAGACATCTTATAATGAAAAACTGTTTTTT. Its protein is CASKKETSYNEKLFF.

The chain employs TRBV5-1 and TRBJ1-4; D remains unclear. The CDR3 is 15 residues long. Trimming stripped 0 bases from V and 4 bases from J, with 10 bases between. The germline V gene has CDR1 SGHRS and CDR2 YFSETQ. The CDR3 DNA reads TGCGCCAGCAGCTTGGATGTGAGGATTAATGAAAAACTGTTTTTT. This translates into CASSLDVRINEKLFF.

The sample holds one count of this clone. The genes are TRBV9 and TRBJ2-7; 10 bases match TRBD1. The CDR3 runs to 15 residues. V gave up 2 bases and J gave up 3 bases; unmatched junction bases: 5. Germline V gives CDR1 SGDLS, CDR2 YYNGEE. DNA for the CDR3: TGTGCCAGCAGCGTCGAGGACAGGGGGGGCTACGAGCAGTACTTC. It encodes CASSVEDRGGYEQYF.

V and J are TRBV4-1 and TRBJ2-2; 14 bases match TRBD2. V lost 8 bases to trimming and J lost 2 bases; unmatched junction nucleotides: 1. This CDR3 is built from 15 residues. Germline assignment: CDR1 MGHRA and CDR2 YSYEKL. This CDR3 reads CASGLAGGNTGELFF. CDR3 nucleotide sequence: TGCGCCAGCGGACTAGCGGGGGGAAACACCGGGGAGCTGTTTTTT.

The gene calls are TRBV28 and TRBJ1-3; maybe TRBD1 (5 bases). The germline CDR1 and CDR2 sequences are MDHEN and SYDVKM. Trimming removed 2 bases from V and 0 bases from J, with 14 bases in between. The CDR3 length is 17 residues. The CDR3 is CASSLGTVTFSGNTIYF. CDR3 DNA sequence: TGTGCCAGCAGTTTAGGGACGGTGACCTTCTCTGGAAACACCATATATTTT.

V and J are TRBV4-1 and TRBJ1-2, with unresolved D. Trimming removed 2 bases at V and 7 bases at J, with 11 bases between. CDR1 and CDR2 from the germline V gene are MGHRA and YSYEKL. The CDR3 extends over 13 amino acids. Here the CDR3 DNA reads TGCGCCAGCAGCCAAATGGGAGTTCGTGGCTACACCTTC. Protein sequence: CASSQMGVRGYTF.

This chain joins TRBV19 and TRBJ2-6; D perhaps matches TRBD2 (6 bases). CDR1 LNHDA and CDR2 SQIVND come from the germline V gene (reference sequence). The CDR3 has 19 residues. The V gene lost 2 bases and the J gene lost 0 bases, with 17 bases spanning the gap. CDR3 sequence: CASSITGLGLRSGANVLTF. The CDR3 region has the DNA TGTGCCAGTAGTATAACTGGTCTGGGACTTCGCTCTGGGGCCAACGTCCTGACTTTC.

J is TRBJ2-1 and V is TRBV7-2; 8 bases line up with TRBD2. Germline-derived CDR1 and CDR2 are SGHTA and FQGNSA. The CDR3 spans 15 residues. V was pared by 6 bases and J by 1 base, with 5 bases of the junction left unmatched. The CDR3 here is CASRLGGGSYNEQFF. The CDR3 DNA is TGTGCCAGCAGACTCGGGGGGGGATCCTACAATGAGCAGTTCTTC.

This rearrangement joins TRBV18 to TRBJ2-2; tentatively, D is TRBD1 (6 bases). V was trimmed by 6 bases and J by 3 bases, leaving 14 bases between them. CDR1 and CDR2 (germline): KGHSH, LQKENI. The CDR3 runs to 15 residues. In DNA form, the CDR3 reads TGTGCCAGCTCGCTCAGACAGGAGCACACCGGGGAGCTGTTTTTT. It yields the protein CASSLRQEHTGELFF.